This section outlines one TCR beta chain sequence together with its context. What antigen it recognizes has not been identified. No much larger clone is present one base from it, and per-base qualities are unavailable. TCRbeta CDR3 regions were amplified from genomic DNA by means of the immunoSEQ Assay, a bias-controlled multiplex PCR. The source study handled its data this way. The number of nucleated cells in each sample was estimated from the amplification of reference gene primers within the assay. To quantify the absolute abundance of each unique TCRbeta CDR3 rearrangement, sequence reads were collapsed and filtered. For each sample, productive Simpson clonality was calculated as the square root of Simpson's diversity index over productive rearrangements. The table comes from immuneACCESS by way of TCRdb, which keeps in-frame sequences with V and J called. Part of the clones is missing from these tables; in studies checked, under half for an unresolved V gene and the rest for unknown reasons. V, J and clone size derive from that table, while D and trimming were established from the DNA sequence. The sample contains around 230,000 clones, just over 85% of them found a single time. Jointly, the top ten make up around a tenth of the sample.

In Seattle, one collaborating source enrolled patients while the infection was active and tracked those patients longitudinally over the course of disease. The collaborating institutions used their own protocols to collect whole blood in K2EDTA tubes. Collaborator samples were shipped for TCRbeta analysis as frozen whole blood, isolated PBMCs, or DNA extracted from either sample type. Relative to germline, V is missing 7 bases and J is missing 10 bases, with 14 bases of the junction outside any gene match. Taken from the germline V gene, the CDR1 and CDR2 loops are SGHRS and YFSETQ. The CDR3 runs 15 amino acids, cysteine and phenylalanine included. Only CDR3 DNA remains: 45 bases, in frame from the first base. The entry originates in a study of blood T cell repertoires in COVID-19 (dated by TCRdb to 2020 to 2022). The study in broad terms: Samples covering the acute and convalescent phases of COVID-19 were provided by collaborators in the United States, Italy and Spain. Samples came from the ongoing ImmuneRACE study (first 160 participants) plus 1,254 subjects from 6 global collaborators. The sample metadata nearly always contained a de-identified subject ID, COVID-19 status, age in years and sex. The material from the prospective study consisted of cDNA or gDNA derived from T cells, B-cell-depleted T cells, or PBMCs. Deeply sampled blood TCRbeta repertoires from subjects exposed to, actively infected with, or recovered from COVID-19 were included in the dataset. Where HLA class I and class II types were available, the types were taken from metadata supplied by the sample provider, not from assay-based typing. The repertoires were released in a freely available public database meant as a resource for research on the immune response to SARS-CoV-2.

The study at large found these results: The quantity of clinical and demographic metadata differed by source and by participant and was supplied without curation.

The rearranged chain carries TRBV5-1 and TRBJ2-1; TRBD1 agrees with 10 junctional bases. Sequencing was carried out using peripheral blood. The sequence was obtained from a man aged 50-59 years with COVID-19, enrolled during active disease. The DNA is as follows: TGCGCCAGCTGTCCCGAAGGACAGGGGGTGAGGGAGCAGTTCTTC. Its translation is CASCPEGQGVREQFF.